The 20 T cell receptor beta chains below were found in one sample sequenced in a study of T cells in Graves' hyperthyroidism and ophthalmopathy. It was RNA transcripts that yielded the amplified TCR beta CDR3 regions. The study used the HTBI primer set for a first-round RT-PCR of the TCR CDR3. TCRdb passed the multiplex PCR reads through MiXCR, listing each CDR3 protein once. The table includes around 420,000 distinct CDR3 sequences, approximately 13% detected once. The material sequenced was blood. Every receptor here comes from a woman younger than 30 with Graves' hyperthyroidism.

This chain links TRBV30 with TRBJ1-1, with 9 bases that match TRBD1. This CDR3 spans 12 amino acids. The germline V gene encodes CDR1 GTSNPN and CDR2 SVGIG (reference sequence). After removal of 8 bases from V and 1 base from J, the junction contained 2 bases not matched to a gene. This CDR3 is CARDRENTEAFF. The CDR3 DNA reads as TGTGCCCGGGACAGGGAGAACACTGAAGCTTTCTTT.

With respect to this clonotype: A much larger clone is a single base away; this may be a read error. The J gene is TRBJ2-1, the V gene TRBV7-3, with D possibly being TRBD2 (6 bases). The CDR3 is made up of 16 amino acids. CDR1 and CDR2 (germline): SGHTA, FQGTGA. Trimming removed 0 bases at V and 9 bases at J, with 18 bases between. The CDR3 region is CASSLTGGTGTPEQFF. The CDR3 coding sequence is TGTGCCAGCAGCTTAACTGGGGGGACTGGCACCCCTGAGCAGTTCTTC.

This clonotype showed up many times. The chain employs TRBV27 and TRBJ1-2; 9 nucleotides match TRBD1. The CDR3 has 16 residues. The germline V gene has CDR1 MNHEY and CDR2 SMNVEV (reference sequence). V trimming: 5 bases; J trimming: 6 bases; junction bases outside the gene matches: 13. CDR3 sequence reads: CASSQNIQGALDGYTF. CDR3 in DNA: TGTGCCAGCAGTCAAAACATACAGGGGGCGCTCGATGGCTACACCTTC.

This clonotype has just a few counts. The chain carries TRBV6-1 and TRBJ1-2; the D is unclear. V gave up 5 bases and J gave up 7 bases, with 11 bases separating them. The germline gives CDR1 MNHNS, CDR2 SASEGT. There are 12 residues in the CDR3. CDR3: CASSRTSVGYTF. The CDR3 bases are TGTGCCAGCAGTCGAACGAGTGTTGGCTACACCTTC.

V is TRBV9 and J is TRBJ1-1, with D possibly being TRBD1 (5 bases). The V and J ends lost 3 bases and 3 bases respectively, with 15 bases between them. The CDR3 contains 15 residues. Germline V gives CDR1 SGDLS, CDR2 YYNGEE. The CDR3 DNA reads as TGTGCCAGCAGCGCCGAGGGGATAGGAGACACTGAAGCTTTCTTT. This gives the protein CASSAEGIGDTEAFF. The full variable domain, rest sourced from reference TRBV9 and TRBJ1-1, is DSGVTQTPKHLITATGQRVTLRCSPRSGDLSVYWYQQSLDQGLQFLIQYYNGEERAKGNILERFSAQQFPDLHSELNLSSLELGDSALYFCASSAEGIGDTEAFFGQGTRLTVV.

There are many counts of this clonotype. The V and J genes are TRBV4-2 and TRBJ2-2, with unresolved D. The CDR3 totals 13 residues. The V gene's germline CDR1 is LGHNA and CDR2 YNFKEQ. The V end lost 6 bases, the J end lost 1 base, and 6 bases lay between the germline ends. CDR3 in DNA: TGTGCCAGCAGGCCAAGGAACACCGGGGAGCTGTTTTTT. Encoded protein: CASRPRNTGELFF.

V is TRBV11-2 and J is TRBJ2-2, with 12 bases lining up with TRBD2. This CDR3 is built from 17 residues. Germline trimming cut 3 bases from V and 3 bases from J; bases unmatched to any gene: 5. Germline CDR1 and CDR2: SGHAT and FQNNGV. Here the CDR3 reads CASSFLAGGRDTGELFF. The CDR3, as DNA: TGTGCCAGCAGCTTTCTAGCGGGAGGGCGGGACACCGGGGAGCTGTTTTTT.

This clonotype was found many times. The V and J genes are TRBV12-3 or TRBV12-4 and TRBJ2-7; D remains ambiguous. The CDR3 spans 13 residues. The V gene lost 0 bases and the J gene lost 5 bases, with 8 bases spanning the gap. The CDR3 spells CASSLATLHEQYF. The CDR3 coding sequence is TGTGCCAGCAGTTTAGCGACTCTGCACGAGCAGTACTTC.

This clonotype showed up many times. The V gene is TRBV19, the J gene TRBJ2-3, with D maybe TRBD2 (6 bases). Germline V gene data show CDR1 as LNHDA and CDR2 as SQIVND (reference sequence). Deletions cut 4 bases from V and 0 bases from J, with 14 bases between. The CDR3 extends over 16 amino acids. This CDR3 is CASSTQLAQSTDTQYF. Written as DNA, the CDR3 is TGTGCCAGTAGTACCCAACTAGCACAGAGCACAGATACGCAGTATTTT.

This clonotype appeared many times. The chain links TRBV18 to TRBJ2-2; D uncertain. Trimming shortened V by 3 bases and J by 6 bases, and 2 bases separated the two germline ends. The CDR3 sequence is 11 residues long. CDR1 and CDR2 from the germline V gene are KGHSH and LQKENI. In DNA form, the CDR3 reads TGTGCCAGCTCACCGCCCGGGGAGCTGTTTTTT. As protein: CASSPPGELFF.

This chain links TRBV20-1 with TRBJ2-3, with 7 nucleotides matching TRBD2. Per the germline V gene, CDR1 is DFQATT and CDR2 is SNEGSKA (reference sequence). The J segment lost 5 bases and the V segment lost 3 bases, leaving 5 bases of the junction unmatched. This CDR3 is 13 amino acids long. Here the CDR3 DNA reads TGCAGTGCTAGTGGGGGGGGGGAAGATACGCAGTATTTT. It codes for CSASGGGEDTQYF.

Note on this clonotype: Since a much larger clone is just one base distant, this may be a read error. The chain employs TRBV6-2 or TRBV6-3 and TRBJ1-2; tentative D call: TRBD1 (6 bases). Deletions cut 10 bases from V and 0 bases from J, with 21 bases between. CDR1 and CDR2 (germline): MNHEY, SVGEGT. The CDR3 is made up of 16 amino acids. Here the CDR3 DNA reads TGTGCCACGACGCCCCCGAGGGGGGATCCTAACTATGGCTACACCTTC. This encodes CATTPPRGDPNYGYTF.

This clonotype was seen many times. The V call is TRBV14, the J call TRBJ2-3; no definite D call. Between the trimmed V and J ends, which lost 4 bases and 1 base, there was a span of 6 bases. Germline V gives CDR1 SGHDN, CDR2 FVKESK. The CDR3 consists of 13 residues. The CDR3 coding sequence is TGTGCCAGCAGCCGGAGAGGCACAGATACGCAGTATTTT. This sequence encodes CASSRRGTDTQYF. The entire variable domain, with the rest obtained from reference TRBV14 and TRBJ2-3, is as follows: EAGVTQFPSHSVIEKGQTVTLRCDPISGHDNLYWYRRVMGKEIKFLLHFVKESKQDESGMPNNRFLAERTGGTYSTLKVQPAELEDSGVYFCASSRRGTDTQYFGPGTRLTVL.

This clonotype was seen ten or more times. The chain employs TRBV30 and TRBJ1-5, with a tentative D call TRBD1 (5 bases). Per the germline V gene, CDR1 is GTSNPN and CDR2 is SVGIG (reference sequence). This CDR3 spans 13 amino acids. V gave up 0 bases and J gave up 4 bases, with 7 bases separating them. In DNA, the CDR3 is TGTGCCTGGAGTGTGTCAGGGAATCAGCCCCAGCATTTT. This codes for CAWSVSGNQPQHF.

This clonotype was seen many times. This chain joins TRBV27 and TRBJ2-5, with 8 bases identical to TRBD2. V lost 0 bases, J lost 5 bases, and 5 bases stayed unmatched. The CDR3 is made up of 15 amino acids. CDR1 and CDR2 (germline): MNHEY, SMNVEV (reference sequence). CDR3 region: CASSLSSGSWETQYF. CDR3 bases: TGTGCCAGCAGTTTATCCAGCGGGAGTTGGGAGACCCAGTACTTC.

The chain uses TRBV9 and TRBJ2-1, with 7 bases lining up with TRBD1. The germline gives CDR1 SGDLS, CDR2 YYNGEE. There are 16 residues in the CDR3. J gave up 3 bases and V 3 bases, and 9 bases lay outside the gene matches. The CDR3 protein is CASSAPGTAFYNEQFF. The CDR3 DNA reads TGTGCCAGCAGCGCCCCCGGGACAGCCTTCTACAATGAGCAGTTCTTC.

The rearrangement uses TRBV24-1 and TRBJ2-3; 9 bases line up with TRBD2. The V gene end was trimmed by 5 bases and the J gene end by 3 bases; junction bases not matched to a gene: 2. The germline V gene has CDR1 KGHDR and CDR2 SFDVKD. The CDR3 runs 14 residues. Written as DNA, the CDR3 is TGTGCCACCAGTGTAGCGGGAGATACAGATACGCAGTATTTT. It yields the protein CATSVAGDTDTQYF.

This clonotype was observed at least ten times. This chain joins TRBV18 and TRBJ1-1, with D possibly matching TRBD1 (6 bases). V gave up 0 bases and J gave up 0 bases, with 8 bases separating them. This CDR3 spans 15 amino acids. In germline, CDR1 is KGHSH, CDR2 LQKENI. The CDR3 DNA reads TGTGCCAGCTCACCACCGTCAGGGGTGAACACTGAAGCTTTCTTT. This sequence encodes CASSPPSGVNTEAFF.

This clonotype was counted a few times. A much larger clonotype is one base distant, so this may be a read error. The chain has TRBV2 and TRBJ1-1; TRBD1 might be the D (5 bases). Germline-derived CDR1 and CDR2 are SNHLY and FYNNEI. There are 15 residues in the CDR3. With 2 bases removed from V and 4 bases from J, the gap between germline ends came to 14 bases. CDR3 sequence reads: CASSESGGRGTEAFF. CDR3 sequence (DNA): TGTGCCAGCAGTGAAAGTGGTGGGAGGGGCACTGAAGCTTTCTTT.

Many counts were recorded for this clonotype. The chain links TRBV7-2 to TRBJ2-1; the D is unclear. Germline lookup yields CDR1 SGHTA and CDR2 FQGNSA. The CDR3 has 11 amino acids. Trimming took 1 base from V and 12 from J, leaving 7 bases between them. CDR3 region: CASSLGVVQFF. The DNA for the CDR3 is TGTGCCAGCAGCTTAGGAGTGGTGCAGTTCTTC.